These 31 T cell receptor beta chains came from one sample sequenced in a study of cytomegalovirus exposure and HLA in healthy donors. PCR used 60 Vbeta primers and 13 Jbeta primers. Assay: immunoSEQ multiplex PCR; the TCRdb copy retains only in-frame clones and omits some. The table records more than 95,000 clones, 76% of them present only once. What was sequenced was PBMCs. All receptors come from a man in his forties or fifties in good health and CMV-seropositive.

The chain uses TRBV5-4 and TRBJ2-7; 13 positions agree with TRBD2. Looked up from germline, CDR1 is SGHNT and CDR2 is YYREEE (reference sequence). The junction had 9 bases not matched to a gene; V was cut back by 4 bases and J by 5 bases. The CDR3 is 16 residues long. The CDR3 spells CASSPGLAGVGDEQYF. CDR3 DNA sequence: TGTGCCAGCAGCCCCGGACTAGCGGGAGTAGGGGACGAGCAGTACTTC.

Points on this clone: Other DNA sequences of this sample code for an identical CDR3. This rearrangement joins TRBV2 to TRBJ1-4, with D uncertain. Looked up from germline, CDR1 is SNHLY and CDR2 is FYNNEI. Deletions cut 5 bases from V and 8 bases from J, with 12 bases between. The CDR3 spans 13 residues. The CDR3 nucleotides are TGTGCCAGCAGTTCCAGTCCGTACGAAAAACTGTTTTTT. This translates into CASSSSPYEKLFF.

V and J are TRBV5-8 and TRBJ1-2; D possibly corresponds to TRBD1 (6 bases). The CDR3 length is 16 residues. V was clipped by 4 bases and J by 4 bases, with 20 bases between them. Germline loops: CDR1 SGHTS, CDR2 YDEGEE. CDR3 in DNA: TGTGCCAGCAGCATGGACAGCTCCCCCGGGGGCTATGGCTACACCTTC. It is translated as CASSMDSSPGGYGYTF.

CDR3 in amino acids: CASSPPTGSSYNEQFF. Here the CDR3 DNA reads TGTGCCAGCAGTCCCCCGACAGGGAGCTCCTACAATGAGCAGTTCTTC. The chain combines TRBV28 with TRBJ2-1; 7 positions match TRBD1. Per germline, CDR1 MDHEN and CDR2 SYDVKM. V dropped 5 bases and J dropped 0; count of bases not matched to a gene: 7. This CDR3 spans 16 amino acids.

The chain is built from TRBV28 and TRBJ2-1; 12 bases agree with TRBD2. The CDR3 is made up of 16 amino acids. Germline CDR1 is MDHEN and CDR2 is SYDVKM. The J segment lost 1 base and the V segment lost 5 bases, leaving 3 bases of the junction unmatched. The DNA for the CDR3 is TGTGCCAGCAGTCAGCTAGCGGGAGGGTCCTACAATGAGCAGTTCTTC. Its translation is CASSQLAGGSYNEQFF. The full variable domain, completed using reference TRBV28 and TRBJ2-1, is DVKVTQSSRYLVKRTGEKVFLECVQDMDHENMFWYRQDPGLGLRLIYFSYDVKMKEKGDIPEGYSVSREKKERFSLILESASTNQTSMYLCASSQLAGGSYNEQFFGPGTRLTVL.

The V call is TRBV5-1, the J call TRBJ2-7; D is undetermined. The CDR3 length is 12 residues. Trimming removed 4 bases from V and 3 bases from J, with 8 bases in between. Germline CDR1 reads SGHRS; CDR2 reads YFSETQ. The CDR3 protein is CASSLTSYEQYF. CDR3 in DNA: TGCGCCAGCAGCCTCACGAGCTACGAGCAGTACTTC. The whole variable domain, filled in from reference TRBV5-1 and TRBJ2-7, reads KAGVTQTPRYLIKTRGQQVTLSCSPISGHRSVSWYQQTPGQGLQFLFEYFSETQRNKGNFPGRFSGRQFSNSRSEMNVSTLELGDSALYLCASSLTSYEQYFGPGTRLTVT.

This clone was counted between two and nine times. The V and J genes are TRBV27 and TRBJ2-1; 10 nucleotides agree with TRBD1. The CDR3 extends over 17 amino acids. Germline V gene lookup returns CDR1 MNHEY and CDR2 SMNVEV (reference sequence). V lost 3 bases to trimming and J lost 4 bases; unmatched junction nucleotides: 9. This chain's CDR3 is CASSFYGQGGMYNEQFF. CDR3 in DNA: TGTGCCAGCAGTTTCTACGGACAGGGGGGAATGTACAATGAGCAGTTCTTC.

This clone turned up a few times. V usage is TRBV21-1 and J usage is TRBJ2-7; TRBD2, the table's D call, lacks a check against the DNA. TRBV21-1 is flagged as a pseudogene. This CDR3 contains 19 residues. This CDR3 reads CASSKALSSSGGHTYEQYF. For the CDR3, the DNA is TGTGCCAGCAGCAAAGCGCTTTCGTCTAGCGGGGGTCATACCTACGAGCAGTACTTC.

The chain employs TRBV6-5 and TRBJ1-1; TRBD1 might be the D (6 bases). The CDR3 has 15 residues. V was pared by 5 bases and J by 2 bases, with 15 bases between. The germline CDR1 and CDR2 sequences are MNHEY and SVGAGI. The CDR3 is CASSREQGENTEAFF. CDR3 nucleotides: TGTGCCAGCAGTCGCGAACAGGGCGAAAACACTGAAGCTTTCTTT.

J is TRBJ2-7 and V is TRBV6-4; 8 bases fit TRBD1. This CDR3 comprises 15 residues. V trimming: 3 bases; J trimming: 2 bases; junction bases outside the gene matches: 6. Germline values: CDR1 MRHNA, CDR2 SNTAGT. The DNA of the CDR3 is TGTGCCAGCAGTGAAGTAGGGACAGGAGCCTACGAGCAGTACTTC. As protein: CASSEVGTGAYEQYF.

This clone came up once. The chain couples TRBV5-4 to TRBJ1-2; 9 bases are shared with TRBD1. CDR1 and CDR2 from the germline V gene are SGHNT and YYREEE (reference sequence). Trimming removed 0 bases from V and 0 bases from J; junction bases left unmatched: 3. The CDR3 is 16 residues long. CDR3 amino acids: CASSLGGDRANYGYTF. CDR3 sequence (DNA): TGTGCCAGCAGCTTGGGGGGGGACAGGGCTAACTATGGCTACACCTTC.

This clone was seen just once. The chain links TRBV5-1 to TRBJ2-6, with TRBD1 identical over 7 bases. V was clipped by 4 bases and J by 2 bases; unmatched bases: 3. Germline CDR1 SGHRS, CDR2 YFSETQ. The CDR3 totals 15 residues. The CDR3 spells CASSLGGPGANVLTF. The CDR3 bases are TGCGCCAGCAGCCTAGGGGGCCCTGGGGCCAACGTCCTGACTTTC.

In its sample, this clone was seen many times. Written as DNA, the CDR3 is TGTGCCAGCTCACCAACGGACAGGGGGGGAACTAATGAAAAACTGTTTTTT. Translating it yields CASSPTDRGGTNEKLFF. The V and J genes are TRBV18 and TRBJ1-4, with 10 bases aligning to TRBD1. There are 17 residues in the CDR3. The V gene end was trimmed by 2 bases and the J gene end by 1 base; junction bases not matched to a gene: 4. CDR1 and CDR2 (germline): KGHSH, LQKENI. Drawing the rest from reference TRBV18 and TRBJ1-4, the complete variable domain is NAGVMQNPRHLVRRRGQEARLRCSPMKGHSHVYWYRQLPEEGLKFMVYLQKENIIDESGMPKERFSAEFPKEGPSILRIQQVVRGDSAAYFCASSPTDRGGTNEKLFFGSGTQLSVL.

This clone was counted only a few times. V and J are TRBV9 and TRBJ2-7; unclear D gene. Per germline, CDR1 SGDLS and CDR2 YYNGEE. Trimming left V 0 bases short and J 0 bases short, with 7 bases between. There are 14 residues in the CDR3. The CDR3 DNA reads TGTGCCAGCAGCGTAGAAGTCGGCTCCTACGAGCAGTACTTC. Translated, it gives CASSVEVGSYEQYF. Using reference TRBV9 and TRBJ2-7 for the parts outside the CDR3, the full variable domain is DSGVTQTPKHLITATGQRVTLRCSPRSGDLSVYWYQQSLDQGLQFLIQYYNGEERAKGNILERFSAQQFPDLHSELNLSSLELGDSALYFCASSVEVGSYEQYFGPGTRLTVT.

This clone was seen only a few times. The J gene is TRBJ1-5, the V gene TRBV18; the match to TRBD1 covers 8 bases. The length of the CDR3 is 16 residues. The junction had 12 bases not matched to a gene; V was cut back by 6 bases and J by 5 bases. The germline V gene encodes CDR1 KGHSH and CDR2 LQKENI. DNA for the CDR3: TGTGCCAGCTCGCTATACGCGGGACAGGAGGATCAGCCCCAGCATTTT. As protein: CASSLYAGQEDQPQHF.

The chain employs TRBV6-5 and TRBJ1-4; no firm D call. Germline V gives CDR1 MNHEY, CDR2 SVGAGI. Trimming removed 2 bases at V and 5 bases at J, with 9 bases between. The CDR3 contains 14 residues. CDR3 protein: CASSYQASNEKLFF. In DNA form, the CDR3 reads TGTGCCAGCAGTTACCAGGCCAGCAATGAAAAACTGTTTTTT.

This CDR3 reads CATSPGQGSLLHF. The CDR3 region has the DNA TGTGCCACCAGCCCGGGACAGGGGAGTCTCCTCCACTTT. The chain recombines TRBV15 with TRBJ1-6; the match to TRBD1 covers 10 bases. The ends lost 5 bases at V and 15 bases at J; junction bases unmatched: 7. The V gene's germline CDR1 is LNHNV and CDR2 YYDKDF (reference sequence). This CDR3 region has 13 residues.

This clone was picked up a small number of times. A much more abundant neighbour one base away suggests this may be a read error. The sample contains more than one DNA sequence encoding this CDR3. This chain joins TRBV5-1 and TRBJ2-5, with 9 nucleotides matching TRBD2. This CDR3 is 15 amino acids long. With 0 bases clipped from V and 5 bases from J, the junction kept 5 bases outside the gene matches. The germline V gene encodes CDR1 SGHRS and CDR2 YFSETQ. This CDR3 reads CASSLAPSGGETQYF. The CDR3 DNA follows: TGCGCCAGCAGCTTGGCCCCCAGCGGGGGGGAGACCCAGTACTTC.

This clone was recorded a few times. This sequence joins TRBV27 and TRBJ2-2, with TRBD2 matching 9 bases. CDR1 MNHEY and CDR2 SMNVEV come from the germline V gene (reference sequence). The CDR3 is 16 amino acids. V was pared by 4 bases and J by 4 bases, with 7 bases of the junction left unmatched. CDR3 sequence (DNA): TGTGCCAGCAGTTCAACGGCTAGCGGGATCACCGGGGAGCTGTTTTTT. It is translated as CASSSTASGITGELFF.

This clone was recorded a few times. The gene calls are TRBV5-8 and TRBJ1-6; the match to TRBD1 covers 11 bases. The germline CDR1 and CDR2 sequences are SGHTS and YDEGEE. The CDR3 is made up of 16 amino acids. Trimming at V came to 3 bases and at J to 14 bases, leaving 13 bases not matched to a gene. The CDR3 here is CASSSSSGTGGETLHF. The CDR3 coding sequence is TGTGCCAGCAGCTCCTCATCCGGGACAGGGGGTGAAACCCTCCACTTT. Variable domain in full (rest from reference TRBV5-8 and TRBJ1-6): EAGVTQSPTHLIKTRGQQATLRCSPISGHTSVYWYQQALGLGLQFLLWYDEGEERNRGNFPPRFSGRQFPNYSSELNVNALELEDSALYLCASSSSSGTGGETLHFGNGTRLTVT.

V and J are TRBV2 and TRBJ2-3; D gene ambiguous. V lost 7 bases to trimming and J lost 2 bases, with 13 bases between them. The germline V gene has CDR1 SNHLY and CDR2 FYNNEI. The CDR3 totals 14 residues. CDR3: CASTYGWATDTQYF. The CDR3 DNA follows: TGTGCCAGCACGTACGGATGGGCCACAGATACGCAGTATTTT.

This clone has more than one count but fewer than ten. V and J are TRBV4-3 and TRBJ1-4; no firm D call. Germline V gene lookup returns CDR1 LGHNA and CDR2 YSLEER. The CDR3 covers 15 residues. Trimming removed 4 bases at V and 0 bases at J, with 9 bases between. The CDR3 coding sequence is TGCGCCAGCAGCCGCCTACTCGCAACTAATGAAAAACTGTTTTTT. It yields the protein CASSRLLATNEKLFF.

V usage is TRBV6-5 and J usage is TRBJ1-4; unclear D gene. Germline-derived CDR1 and CDR2 are MNHEY and SVGAGI. V was shortened by 1 base and J by 6 bases, with 12 bases between the two germline ends. The CDR3 extends over 15 amino acids. CDR3 nucleotide sequence: TGTGCCAGCAGTTACTTGAGGGCCCCCTATGAAAAACTGTTTTTT. It is translated as CASSYLRAPYEKLFF.

This clone appeared a few times. The chain employs TRBV1 and TRBJ2-2; the DNA was not used to check the table's D call, TRBD2. TRBV1 is listed as a pseudogene. CDR3 length: 17 residues. The CDR3 nucleotides read TGCACCAGCAGCCGCCGCGCCGGGACTAGCAGGACCGGGGAGCTGTTTTTT. It yields the protein CTSSRRAGTSRTGELFF.

V usage is TRBV25-1 and J usage is TRBJ1-2; 8 bases are a match to TRBD1. The V and J ends lost 8 bases and 6 bases, in that order; junction bases with no gene match: 11. CDR3 length equals 14 residues. In germline, CDR1 is MGHDK, CDR2 SYGVNS. The CDR3 is CASQGAGGADGYTF. CDR3 coding DNA: TGTGCCAGCCAGGGGGCAGGGGGCGCCGATGGCTACACCTTC.

The J gene is TRBJ2-2, the V gene TRBV6-5, with a weak D call TRBD2 (6 bases). The CDR3 sequence is 15 residues long. Trimming removed 5 bases from V and 4 bases from J, with 14 bases in between. Germline CDR1 MNHEY, CDR2 SVGAGI. In nucleotides, the CDR3 is TGTGCCAGCAGTAGGAGGGTCAGACTCACCGGGGAGCTGTTTTTT. Encoded protein: CASSRRVRLTGELFF.

The rearrangement uses TRBV9 and TRBJ2-7; TRBD1 agrees at 7 bases. This CDR3 spans 15 amino acids. Germline CDR1 is SGDLS and CDR2 is YYNGEE. V was pared by 5 bases and J by 0 bases, with 8 bases of the junction left unmatched. The CDR3 region is CASSRQGSSSYEQYF. CDR3 sequence (DNA): TGTGCCAGCAGTCGACAGGGTTCCAGCTCCTACGAGCAGTACTTC.

The chain uses TRBV5-1 and TRBJ1-2; perhaps TRBD1 as D (6 bases). This CDR3 comprises 21 residues. In germline, CDR1 is SGHRS, CDR2 YFSETQ. The V end lost 1 base, the J end lost 2 bases, and 30 bases lay between the germline ends. In DNA form, the CDR3 reads TGCGCCAGCAGCTTGAGGAGTCCCGGGCTTCCCAGGGGAGGGCTCAACTATGGCTACACCTTC. This gives the protein CASSLRSPGLPRGGLNYGYTF.

The rearrangement joins TRBV2 to TRBJ2-3; the D is unclear. Germline CDR1 is SNHLY and CDR2 is FYNNEI. The CDR3 is 11 residues long. Trimming removed 5 bases at V and 6 bases at J, with 6 bases between. In DNA, the CDR3 is TGTGCCAGCAGTATAGTGGATACGCAGTATTTT. This codes for CASSIVDTQYF.

This clone has just one count. This chain joins TRBV6-4 and TRBJ1-6, with 10 bases aligning to TRBD1. The CDR3 is 15 amino acids. The V gene end was trimmed by 6 bases and the J gene end by 10 bases; junction bases not matched to a gene: 9. Germline CDR1 and CDR2: MRHNA and SNTAGT. The CDR3 here is CASSPRTGGKSPLHF. CDR3 DNA: TGTGCCAGCAGCCCCCGGACAGGGGGAAAGTCACCCCTCCACTTT.

The rearrangement links TRBV27 to TRBJ1-1; D gene ambiguous. V lost 0 bases to trimming and J lost 1 base, with 12 bases between them. The CDR3 extends over 16 amino acids. CDR1 is MNHEY and CDR2 is SMNVEV in the germline V gene (reference sequence). DNA of the CDR3: TGTGCCAGCAGTTTATCAGTAACGGAGGGGAACACTGAAGCTTTCTTT. As protein: CASSLSVTEGNTEAFF.